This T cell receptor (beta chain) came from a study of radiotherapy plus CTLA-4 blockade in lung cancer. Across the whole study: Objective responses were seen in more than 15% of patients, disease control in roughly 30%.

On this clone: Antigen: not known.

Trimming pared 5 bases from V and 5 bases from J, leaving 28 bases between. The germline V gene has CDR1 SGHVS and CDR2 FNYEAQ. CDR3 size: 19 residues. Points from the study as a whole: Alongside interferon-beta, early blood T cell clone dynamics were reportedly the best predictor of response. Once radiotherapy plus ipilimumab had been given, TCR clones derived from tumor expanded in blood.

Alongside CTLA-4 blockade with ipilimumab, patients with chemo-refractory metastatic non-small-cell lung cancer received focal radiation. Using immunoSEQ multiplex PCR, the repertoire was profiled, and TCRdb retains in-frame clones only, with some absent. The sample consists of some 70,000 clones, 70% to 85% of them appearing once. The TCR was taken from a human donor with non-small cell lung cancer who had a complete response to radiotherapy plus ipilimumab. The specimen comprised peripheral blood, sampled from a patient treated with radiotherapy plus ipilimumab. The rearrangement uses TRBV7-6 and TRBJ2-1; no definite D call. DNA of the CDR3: TGTGCCAGCAGCGTGGAAGGTCGTCCGTATCGACTGGACGACAATGAGCAGTTCTTC. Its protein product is CASSVEGRPYRLDDNEQFF.